The T cell receptor beta chain under discussion was sequenced for a study of radiation and T cells in renal cell carcinoma (TCRdb year 2020). Background on the whole study: A total of fewer than 55 samples underwent TCR beta sequencing, made up of approximately 26 tumors and about 27 peripheral blood samples. The last blood draw happened 4 weeks after radiation, timed to coincide with nephrectomy. Across all 50 or so samples, 4,016,671 unique CDR3 nucleotide sequences, encoding roughly 2,600,000 unique CDR3 amino acid sequences, were identified.

Per the publication, the time point label means: blood 4 weeks post-SBRT, at nephrectomy. What this sample's treatment or condition label stands for: 15 Gy SBRT to primary tumor, nephrectomy 4 weeks later. Samples came from a clinical trial, in which primary renal cell carcinomas received 15 Gy stereotactic body radiation therapy followed by nephrectomy 4 weeks later. To track tumor-enriched clonotypes, serial peripheral blood was sampled from radiation-treated patients at baseline and at 2 weeks and 4 weeks after SBRT. Every patient's renal cell carcinoma showed clear cell pathology. Genomic DNA for TCR sequencing was prepared using the QIAamp DNA Blood Mini Kit (Qiagen). Only samples passing all quality control checks were included in the analyses. Trimming removed 4 bases from V and 1 base from J, leaving 11 bases between the germline ends. The germline V gene (reference sequence) specifies MNHEY as CDR1 and SMNVEV as CDR2. From the cysteine through the phenylalanine, the CDR3 covers 15 amino acids. The CDR3 DNA has 45 bases and is translated from base 1.

The immunoSEQ kit was used, according to the manufacturer's recommendations, to generate TCR beta libraries from genomic DNA. Library preparation used a first multiplex PCR with proprietary primers, then a second PCR adding unique barcodes, with bead cleanups after each round. Each sample batch included a kit-provided positive control reaction and a negative control reaction. The final libraries were assessed on an Agilent 4200 TapeStation D1000 ScreenTape, pooled by volume, and quantified by qPCR. Sequencing ran on an Illumina NextSeq500 with a MidOutput 150-cycle cartridge, using 156 Read1 and 15 Index1 cycles with kit custom primers. The pooled library was loaded at around 0.93 pM with around 22% PhiX control spiked in. The authors' pipeline ran thus. Vendor-processed data were analyzed in R, with a clonotype defined as all T cells sharing the same CDR3 nucleotide sequence. In the clone abundance analyses, frequencies were normalized to the 10,000 most abundant clones in each sample. Public T cell clones, which averaged fewer than five per sample, were excluded before analysis. Tumor-enriched clonotypes and baseline blood-enriched clonotypes were defined as those with an abundance difference of at least 32-fold between compartments. A beta-binomial differential abundance model was used to identify clonotypes that were expanded or contracted between blood time points. Tumor-blood repertoire similarity was measured with the Baroni-Urbani and Buser coefficient, and groups were compared using two-tailed Wilcoxon tests in R. As stored in TCRdb, this immuneACCESS dataset retains in-frame rearrangements with V and J assigned. A fraction of the clones does not appear; measured against another copy, unresolved V genes explain less than half of the discrepancy, and the remainder lacks a known reason. V, J and clone size are taken as reported in that table, and D and trimming were inferred from the DNA itself. Within this sample are tens of thousands of clones, with about 84% of them counted one time only. Of the sample, about 30% is held by the ten largest clones.

Study-wide conclusions, independent of this receptor: Changes in the blood repertoire were not tracked past 4 weeks after treatment. In blood, the top tumor clonotypes increased from baseline to 2 weeks after radiation and then shrank by 4 weeks, which suggests a temporary expansion of tumor-resident clones. Because pretreatment tumor biopsies were not available, the study could not determine whether clonotypes were already present within the tumor at baseline. Because the trial had a single-armed design, the trial could not examine how radiation dose or scheduling affected the TCR repertoire.

As to this clone: Its antigen is unknown. Within one base of it there is no much larger clone, and no base qualities were kept.

The starting material was blood, obtained from a patient whose treatment included radiotherapy and nephrectomy. The V and J genes are TRBV27 and TRBJ1-5, with a weak D call of TRBD1 (5 bases match). This sequence was found in a man between 60 and 75 years old with renal cell carcinoma. The CDR3 amino acid sequence is: CASSWGGVSNQPQHF. The nucleotide sequence is TGTGCCAGCAGTTGGGGAGGGGTGAGCAATCAGCCCCAGCATTTT.